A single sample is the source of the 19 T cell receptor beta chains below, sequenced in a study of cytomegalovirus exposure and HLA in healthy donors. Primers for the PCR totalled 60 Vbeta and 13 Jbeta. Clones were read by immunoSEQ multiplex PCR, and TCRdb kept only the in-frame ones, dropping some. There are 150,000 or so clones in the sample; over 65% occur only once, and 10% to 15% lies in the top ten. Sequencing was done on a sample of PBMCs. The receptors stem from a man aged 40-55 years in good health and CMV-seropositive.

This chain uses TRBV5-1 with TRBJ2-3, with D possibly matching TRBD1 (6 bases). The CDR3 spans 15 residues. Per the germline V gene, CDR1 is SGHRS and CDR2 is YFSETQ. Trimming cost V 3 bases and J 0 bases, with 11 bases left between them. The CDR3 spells CASSSGATSTDTQYF. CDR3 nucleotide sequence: TGCGCCAGCAGCTCAGGGGCAACTAGCACAGATACGCAGTATTTT.

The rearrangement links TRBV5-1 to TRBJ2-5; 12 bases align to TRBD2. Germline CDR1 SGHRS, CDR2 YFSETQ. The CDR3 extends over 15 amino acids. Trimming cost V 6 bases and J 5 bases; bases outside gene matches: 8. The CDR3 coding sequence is TGCGCCAGCACTCTAGCGGGAGGGCAGGGGGAGACCCAGTACTTC. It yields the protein CASTLAGGQGETQYF. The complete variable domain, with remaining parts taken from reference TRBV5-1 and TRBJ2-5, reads KAGVTQTPRYLIKTRGQQVTLSCSPISGHRSVSWYQQTPGQGLQFLFEYFSETQRNKGNFPGRFSGRQFSNSRSEMNVSTLELGDSALYLCASTLAGGQGETQYFGPGTRLLVL.

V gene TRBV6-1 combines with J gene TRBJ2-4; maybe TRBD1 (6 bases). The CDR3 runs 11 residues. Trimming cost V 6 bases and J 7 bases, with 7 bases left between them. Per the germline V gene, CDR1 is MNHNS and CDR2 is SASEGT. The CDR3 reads CASRGGNIQYF. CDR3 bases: TGTGCCAGCAGAGGGGGTAACATTCAGTACTTC.

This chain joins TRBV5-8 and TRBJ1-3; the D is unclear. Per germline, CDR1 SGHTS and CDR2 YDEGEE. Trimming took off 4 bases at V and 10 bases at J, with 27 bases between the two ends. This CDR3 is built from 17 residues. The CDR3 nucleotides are TGTGCCAGCAGCAGTTCTTCCCACAATGGAGGCACCGGAACCATATATTTT. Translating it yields CASSSSSHNGGTGTIYF.

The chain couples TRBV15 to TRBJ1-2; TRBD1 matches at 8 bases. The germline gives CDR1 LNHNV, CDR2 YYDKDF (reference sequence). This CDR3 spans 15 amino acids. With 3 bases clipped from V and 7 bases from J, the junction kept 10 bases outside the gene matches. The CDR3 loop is CATSRDRDLVSGYTF. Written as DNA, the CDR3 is TGTGCCACCAGCAGGGACAGGGATTTAGTGAGTGGCTACACCTTC.

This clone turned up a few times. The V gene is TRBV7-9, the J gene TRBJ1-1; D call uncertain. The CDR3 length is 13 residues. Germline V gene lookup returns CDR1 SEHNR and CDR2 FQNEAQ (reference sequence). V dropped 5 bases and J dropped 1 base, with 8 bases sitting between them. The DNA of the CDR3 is TGTGCCAGCAGCCTCGCCGGGAACACTGAAGCTTTCTTT. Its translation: CASSLAGNTEAFF.

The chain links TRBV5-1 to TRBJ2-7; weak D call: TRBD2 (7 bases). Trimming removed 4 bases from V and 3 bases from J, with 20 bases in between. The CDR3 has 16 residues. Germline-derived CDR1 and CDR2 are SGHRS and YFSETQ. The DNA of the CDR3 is TGCGCCAGCAGCACGGGGGGCCGGGTCGACCTCTACGAGCAGTACTTC. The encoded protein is CASSTGGRVDLYEQYF.

The CDR3 protein is CASSPSGTGGYEQYF. The CDR3, as DNA: TGTGCCAGCAGCCCTAGCGGGACTGGGGGATACGAGCAGTACTTC. The rearrangement uses TRBV9 and TRBJ2-7; TRBD2 matches 9 bases. CDR3 length: 15 residues. CDR1 and CDR2 from the germline V gene are SGDLS and YYNGEE. The J segment lost 4 bases and the V segment lost 4 bases, leaving 9 bases of the junction unmatched.

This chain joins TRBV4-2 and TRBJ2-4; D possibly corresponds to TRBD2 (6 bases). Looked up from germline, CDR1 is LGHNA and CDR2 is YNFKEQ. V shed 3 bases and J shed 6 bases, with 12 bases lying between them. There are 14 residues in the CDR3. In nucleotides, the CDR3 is TGTGCCAGCAGCCAGGAGGGAAGGAGAAACATTCAGTACTTC. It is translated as CASSQEGRRNIQYF.

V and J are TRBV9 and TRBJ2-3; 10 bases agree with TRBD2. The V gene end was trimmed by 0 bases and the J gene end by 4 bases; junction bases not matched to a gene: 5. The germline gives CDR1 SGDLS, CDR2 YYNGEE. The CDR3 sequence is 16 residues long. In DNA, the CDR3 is TGTGCCAGCAGCGTAGATATAGCGGGAGGATCAGATACGCAGTATTTT. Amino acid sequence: CASSVDIAGGSDTQYF.

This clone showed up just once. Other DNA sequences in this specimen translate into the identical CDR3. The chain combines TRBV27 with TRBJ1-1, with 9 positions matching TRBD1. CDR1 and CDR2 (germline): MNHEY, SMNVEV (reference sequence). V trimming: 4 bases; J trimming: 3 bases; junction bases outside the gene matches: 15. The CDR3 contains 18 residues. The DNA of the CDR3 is TGTGCCAGCAGTTCCAGAAAACCGACAGGGGGTTATGACACTGAAGCTTTCTTT. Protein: CASSSRKPTGGYDTEAFF.

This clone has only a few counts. The CDR3 loop reads CASSLGGNNEKLFF. The DNA for the CDR3 is TGTGCCAGCAGCTTAGGCGGCAATAATGAAAAACTGTTTTTT. The chain carries TRBV11-2 and TRBJ1-4, with D hard to call. V was cut by 1 base and J by 4 bases, with 7 bases left in between. Germline lookup yields CDR1 SGHAT and CDR2 FQNNGV. CDR3 length equals 14 residues.

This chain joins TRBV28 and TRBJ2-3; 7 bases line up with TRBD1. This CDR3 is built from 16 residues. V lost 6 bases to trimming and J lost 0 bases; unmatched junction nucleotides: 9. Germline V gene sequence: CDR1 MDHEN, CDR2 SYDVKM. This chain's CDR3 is CASRPTGVRSTDTQYF. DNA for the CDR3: TGTGCCAGCAGGCCCACAGGGGTAAGGAGCACAGATACGCAGTATTTT.

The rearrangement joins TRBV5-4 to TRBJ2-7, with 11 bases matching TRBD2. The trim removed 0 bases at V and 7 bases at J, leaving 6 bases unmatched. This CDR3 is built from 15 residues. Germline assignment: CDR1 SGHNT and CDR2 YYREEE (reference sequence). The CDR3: CASSLDSGRAREQYF. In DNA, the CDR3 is TGTGCCAGCAGCTTGGATAGCGGGAGGGCCAGGGAGCAGTACTTC.

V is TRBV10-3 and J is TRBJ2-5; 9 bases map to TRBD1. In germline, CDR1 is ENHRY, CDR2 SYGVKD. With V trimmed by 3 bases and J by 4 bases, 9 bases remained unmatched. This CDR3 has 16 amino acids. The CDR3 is CAISDGGQGIGETQYF. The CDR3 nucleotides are TGTGCCATCAGTGATGGGGGACAGGGTATCGGAGAGACCCAGTACTTC.

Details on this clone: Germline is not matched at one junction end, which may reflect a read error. CDR3 sequence (DNA): TGTTCCAGCAGCTTTCCTGAGGAGCTAGCGGGAACCCCCAGGGAGACCCAGTACTTC. This encodes CSSSFPEELAGTPRETQYF. The rearrangement links TRBV7-9 to TRBJ2-5, with 9 positions matching TRBD2. The CDR3 covers 19 residues. CDR1 SEHNR and CDR2 FQNEAQ come from the germline V gene (reference sequence).

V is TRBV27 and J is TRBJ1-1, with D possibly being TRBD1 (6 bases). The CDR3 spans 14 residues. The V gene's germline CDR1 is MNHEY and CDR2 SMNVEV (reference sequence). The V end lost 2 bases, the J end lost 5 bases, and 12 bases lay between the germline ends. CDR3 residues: CASSLARGRTEAFF. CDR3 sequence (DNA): TGTGCCAGCAGTTTAGCCAGGGGTAGAACTGAAGCTTTCTTT.

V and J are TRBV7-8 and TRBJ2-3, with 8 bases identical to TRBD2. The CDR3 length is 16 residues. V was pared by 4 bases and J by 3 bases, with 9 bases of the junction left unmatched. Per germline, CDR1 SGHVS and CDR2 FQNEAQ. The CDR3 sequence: CASSSQAGGRTDTQYF. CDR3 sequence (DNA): TGTGCCAGCAGCTCCCAGGCCGGCGGGAGGACAGATACGCAGTATTTT.

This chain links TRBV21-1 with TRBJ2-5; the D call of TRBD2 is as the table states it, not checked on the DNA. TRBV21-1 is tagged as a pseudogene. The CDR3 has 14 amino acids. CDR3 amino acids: CASSHLPLKETQYF. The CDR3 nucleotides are TGTGCCAGCAGCCACCTACCTCTAAAAGAGACCCAGTACTTC.